Presented here are 31 T cell receptor beta chains from one specimen sequenced in a study of T cell responses to AZD1222 COVID-19 vaccine. The table came from immunoSEQ multiplex PCR; TCRdb's copy has only in-frame clones and leaves some out. In the table there are more than 100,000 clones, roughly 90% of which are singletons. The specimen was peripheral blood, collected on day 0 of AZD1222 vaccination. The receptors were gathered from an adult in good health.

The rearrangement uses TRBV5-5 and TRBJ1-2; TRBD1 might be the D (5 bases). V shed 4 bases and J shed 9 bases, with 28 bases lying between them. Germline V CDR1 and CDR2: SGHKS, YYEKEE (reference sequence). The CDR3 length is 17 residues. Here the CDR3 reads CASSPERTQGPQSRYTF. The CDR3 nucleotides are TGTGCCAGCAGCCCCGAACGGACACAAGGTCCACAATCTCGCTACACCTTC. Based on the CDR3 plus reference TRBV5-5 and TRBJ1-2, the full variable domain is DAGVTQSPTHLIKTRGQQVTLRCSPISGHKSVSWYQQVLGQGPQFIFQYYEKEERGRGNFPDRFSARQFPNYSSELNVNALLLGDSALYLCASSPERTQGPQSRYTFGSGTRLTVV.

The genes are TRBV9 and TRBJ1-3; no firm D call. The CDR3 extends over 18 amino acids. Looked up from germline, CDR1 is SGDLS and CDR2 is YYNGEE. V was trimmed by 0 bases and J by 0 bases, leaving 16 bases between them. The CDR3, as DNA: TGTGCCAGCAGCGTAGGACCGCAGATGATGGACTCTGGAAACACCATATATTTT. It yields the protein CASSVGPQMMDSGNTIYF. Drawing the rest from reference TRBV9 and TRBJ1-3, the complete variable domain is DSGVTQTPKHLITATGQRVTLRCSPRSGDLSVYWYQQSLDQGLQFLIQYYNGEERAKGNILERFSAQQFPDLHSELNLSSLELGDSALYFCASSVGPQMMDSGNTIYFGEGSWLTVV.

The rearrangement uses TRBV7-2 and TRBJ2-7; D remains unclear. Germline CDR1 and CDR2: SGHTA and FQGNSA. V was clipped by 1 base and J by 0 bases, with 10 bases between them. The CDR3 consists of 15 residues. CDR3 residues: CASSLVLGASYEQYF. CDR3 DNA: TGTGCCAGCAGCTTAGTCCTGGGTGCCTCCTACGAGCAGTACTTC. The full variable domain, completed using reference TRBV7-2 and TRBJ2-7, is GAGVSQSPSNKVTEKGKDVELRCDPISGHTALYWYRQSLGQGLEFLIYFQGNSAPDKSGLPSDRFSAERTGGSVSTLTIQRTQQEDSAVYLCASSLVLGASYEQYFGPGTRLTVT.

This chain connects TRBV10-2 to TRBJ1-5; D is perhaps TRBD1 (6 bases). Germline values: CDR1 WSHSY, CDR2 SAAADI. Trimming stripped 0 bases from V and 6 bases from J, with 9 bases between. The CDR3 runs to 14 residues. DNA for the CDR3: TGCGCCAGCAGTGAGTCGGGGGGCGGTCAGCCCCAGCATTTT. Translated, it gives CASSESGGGQPQHF.

This clone was found once. The chain links TRBV14 to TRBJ2-7, with TRBD1 matching 7 bases. The CDR3 totals 15 residues. Germline V lookup: CDR1 SGHDN, CDR2 FVKESK. V was pared by 4 bases and J by 6 bases, with 12 bases of the junction left unmatched. CDR3 sequence reads: CASSPPGTVSSEQYF. The CDR3 DNA reads as TGTGCCAGCAGCCCCCCCGGGACAGTTAGTAGCGAGCAGTACTTC.

The CDR3 reads CASSLTSGGTDTQYF. The CDR3 region has the DNA TGTGCCAGCAGCTTAACTAGCGGGGGCACAGATACGCAGTATTTT. The chain employs TRBV5-4 and TRBJ2-3; the match to TRBD2 covers 10 bases. There are 15 residues in the CDR3. Losses at the gene ends were 2 bases for V and 1 base for J; bases not matched to a gene: 1. Germline V gene data show CDR1 as SGHNT and CDR2 as YYREEE (reference sequence).

The chain links TRBV28 to TRBJ1-1, with D perhaps matching TRBD1 (5 bases). Between the trimmed V and J ends, which lost 10 bases and 8 bases, there was a span of 14 bases. There are 11 residues in the CDR3. Germline V gives CDR1 MDHEN, CDR2 SYDVKM. This CDR3 is CATGEGLEAFF. Here the CDR3 DNA reads TGTGCCACCGGAGAGGGGTTGGAAGCTTTCTTT.

CDR3 amino acids: CASSSPGQGTYEQYF. The CDR3 nucleotides read TGTGCCAGCAGTTCTCCGGGACAGGGGACCTACGAGCAGTACTTC. This chain joins TRBV28 and TRBJ2-7, with 10 bases fitting TRBD1. The V gene end was trimmed by 4 bases and the J gene end by 2 bases; junction bases not matched to a gene: 5. The germline V gene encodes CDR1 MDHEN and CDR2 SYDVKM. This CDR3 spans 15 amino acids.

V gene TRBV5-1 combines with J gene TRBJ1-1; D possibly corresponds to TRBD1 (6 bases). Germline V gives CDR1 SGHRS, CDR2 YFSETQ. The CDR3 loop spans 14 amino acids. Between the trimmed V and J ends, which lost 4 bases and 7 bases, there was a span of 17 bases. CDR3 nucleotide sequence: TGCGCCAGCAGCACCGGACAGCACAGTGGTGAAGCTTTCTTT. Translating gives CASSTGQHSGEAFF.

This sequence joins TRBV7-8 and TRBJ1-1, with D possibly matching TRBD1 (5 bases). The V gene lost 1 base and the J gene lost 0 bases, with 12 bases spanning the gap. The CDR3 spans 16 residues. CDR1 is SGHVS, CDR2 FQNEAQ, per germline. The CDR3: CASSLGPEGLNTEAFF. The CDR3 region has the DNA TGTGCCAGCAGCTTAGGCCCAGAGGGGCTGAACACTGAAGCTTTCTTT.

This clone was detected once. This sequence joins TRBV28 and TRBJ2-2; the match to TRBD2 covers 11 bases. The CDR3 totals 16 residues. Germline V lookup: CDR1 MDHEN, CDR2 SYDVKM. V trimming: 6 bases; J trimming: 1 base; junction bases outside the gene matches: 4. The CDR3 is CASRPLAGGNTGELFF. In DNA, the CDR3 is TGTGCCAGCAGACCTCTAGCGGGGGGGAACACCGGGGAGCTGTTTTTT.

The chain uses TRBV7-2 and TRBJ1-3; unclear D gene. Trimming cost V 1 base and J 0 bases, with 16 bases left between them. CDR3 length equals 18 residues. Germline V CDR1 and CDR2: SGHTA, FQGNSA. CDR3 nucleotide sequence: TGTGCCAGCAGCTTAGACCCGCGGCATCGGATCTCTGGAAACACCATATATTTT. It yields the protein CASSLDPRHRISGNTIYF.

The count of this clone is one. V is TRBV5-8 and J is TRBJ1-6, with D hard to call. The length of the CDR3 is 17 residues. Trimming removed 3 bases from V and 9 bases from J, with 22 bases in between. Germline CDR1 is SGHTS and CDR2 is YDEGEE. The CDR3 DNA is TGTGCCAGCAGCTCCCGCTCGGACCCCCCTTTTTCTTCACCCCTCCACTTT. This codes for CASSSRSDPPFSSPLHF.

The V and J genes are TRBV14 and TRBJ1-1; D is perhaps TRBD1 (6 bases). This CDR3 spans 13 amino acids. Trimming removed 4 bases at V and 4 bases at J, with 10 bases between. Looked up from germline, CDR1 is SGHDN and CDR2 is FVKESK. The CDR3 DNA reads TGTGCCAGCAGCCTACAGGGATTCACTGAAGCTTTCTTT. It translates to CASSLQGFTEAFF.

The gene calls are TRBV19 and TRBJ2-3; unclear D gene. The V end was cut by 5 bases, the J end by 0 bases, with 3 bases between. The CDR3 length is 12 residues. Germline CDR1 reads LNHDA; CDR2 reads SQIVND (reference sequence). CDR3 sequence (DNA): TGTGCCAGTAGTCGGAGCACAGATACGCAGTATTTT. Amino acids: CASSRSTDTQYF.

The genes are TRBV27 and TRBJ1-2; a possible D gene is TRBD1 (6 bases). Trimming shortened V by 6 bases and J by 5 bases, and 22 bases separated the two germline ends. The CDR3 loop spans 16 amino acids. Germline-derived CDR1 and CDR2 are MNHEY and SMNVEV (reference sequence). CDR3 region: CASSQGHPTFFYGYTF. In nucleotides, the CDR3 is TGTGCCAGCAGCCAGGGGCACCCAACTTTTTTTTATGGCTACACCTTC.

The chain employs TRBV7-8 and TRBJ1-1, with 9 nucleotides matching TRBD1. With 5 bases clipped from V and 0 bases from J, the junction kept 7 bases outside the gene matches. The V gene's germline CDR1 is SGHVS and CDR2 FQNEAQ. This CDR3 spans 16 amino acids. The CDR3 region is CASSNSRTGVNTEAFF. The CDR3 bases are TGTGCCAGCAGCAACTCCCGGACAGGGGTGAACACTGAAGCTTTCTTT.

The J gene is TRBJ1-4, the V gene TRBV4-1; D is unclear. This CDR3 has 15 amino acids. Germline values: CDR1 MGHRA, CDR2 YSYEKL. Trimming removed 1 base from V and 4 bases from J, with 10 bases in between. The CDR3: CASSQAGPDNEKLFF. The CDR3, as DNA: TGCGCCAGCAGCCAAGCTGGACCGGATAATGAAAAACTGTTTTTT.

This clone has only a few counts. The rearrangement links TRBV19 to TRBJ1-5, with D perhaps TRBD1 (5 bases). The V gene lost 8 bases and the J gene lost 10 bases, with 18 bases spanning the gap. The CDR3 spans 13 residues. In germline, CDR1 is LNHDA, CDR2 SQIVND (reference sequence). The DNA of the CDR3 is TGTGCCAGTGCGACAGAATACTTAAGACCCCAGCATTTT. Its translation: CASATEYLRPQHF.

This clone was counted a single time. V and J are TRBV28 and TRBJ1-1; D may be TRBD1 (6 bases). V shed 4 bases and J shed 5 bases, with 11 bases lying between them. There are 13 residues in the CDR3. Germline V gene lookup returns CDR1 MDHEN and CDR2 SYDVKM. CDR3 nucleotides: TGTGCCAGCAGTTCGGGGACACCGACTGAAGCTTTCTTT. It specifies CASSSGTPTEAFF.

The chain couples TRBV6-1 to TRBJ1-2; tentatively, D is TRBD1 (6 bases). The CDR3 length is 13 residues. The germline V gene encodes CDR1 MNHNS and CDR2 SASEGT. The germline V and J ends were trimmed by 5 bases and 8 bases, with 15 bases remaining between them. The CDR3 DNA reads as TGTGCCAGCAGTTCCCGGACAGCCGGGGGCTACACCTTC. Amino acids: CASSSRTAGGYTF.

V is TRBV9 and J is TRBJ2-7; 7 bases align to TRBD2. CDR3 length equals 15 residues. V lost 0 bases to trimming and J lost 3 bases; unmatched junction nucleotides: 6. Germline V gene lookup returns CDR1 SGDLS and CDR2 YYNGEE. The CDR3 DNA is TGTGCCAGCAGCGTAGGGACTAGTGAGTTCTACGAGCAGTACTTC. It encodes CASSVGTSEFYEQYF.

V gene TRBV11-2 combines with J gene TRBJ2-5; TRBD1 matches at 8 bases. This CDR3 comprises 14 residues. Germline lookup yields CDR1 SGHAT and CDR2 FQNNGV. J was trimmed by 4 bases and V by 0 bases; bases with no gene match: 1. The CDR3 region is CASSLDRGRETQYF. The CDR3 DNA reads as TGTGCCAGCAGCTTAGACAGGGGGCGAGAGACCCAGTACTTC.

The chain is built from TRBV9 and TRBJ2-3; 7 positions match TRBD2. The CDR3 is 19 amino acids. Germline V lookup: CDR1 SGDLS, CDR2 YYNGEE. The ends lost 0 bases at V and 0 bases at J; junction bases unmatched: 13. CDR3 residues: CASSVGRRLAGPSTDTQYF. CDR3 sequence (DNA): TGTGCCAGCAGCGTAGGGAGGAGGTTAGCGGGTCCTAGCACAGATACGCAGTATTTT. Full variable domain (outside the CDR3, taken from reference TRBV9 and TRBJ2-3): DSGVTQTPKHLITATGQRVTLRCSPRSGDLSVYWYQQSLDQGLQFLIQYYNGEERAKGNILERFSAQQFPDLHSELNLSSLELGDSALYFCASSVGRRLAGPSTDTQYFGPGTRLTVL.

The chain is built from TRBV28 and TRBJ1-4; D remains ambiguous. The germline CDR1 and CDR2 sequences are MDHEN and SYDVKM. V dropped 4 bases and J dropped 0 bases, with 12 bases sitting between them. The CDR3 totals 16 residues. This chain's CDR3 is CASSSFGSATNEKLFF. The CDR3, as DNA: TGTGCCAGCAGTTCCTTCGGCTCGGCAACTAATGAAAAACTGTTTTTT.

The V gene is TRBV28, the J gene TRBJ1-1; a possible D gene is TRBD1 (5 bases). The germline CDR1 and CDR2 sequences are MDHEN and SYDVKM. This CDR3 contains 12 residues. Trimming pared 8 bases from V and 0 bases from J, leaving 7 bases between. CDR3: CASGGMNTEAFF. For the CDR3, the DNA is TGTGCCAGCGGGGGGATGAACACTGAAGCTTTCTTT.

This clone occurred once. The chain employs TRBV5-1 and TRBJ1-1; 12 bases match TRBD1. Germline V gives CDR1 SGHRS, CDR2 YFSETQ. This CDR3 region has 12 residues. Trimming at V came to 4 bases and at J to 11 bases, leaving 3 bases not matched to a gene. The CDR3 bases are TGCGCCAGCAGCAAGGGACAGGGGGCGGCTTTCTTT. This sequence encodes CASSKGQGAAFF.

The genes are TRBV25-1 and TRBJ2-1; 13 bases fit TRBD2. Looked up from germline, CDR1 is MGHDK and CDR2 is SYGVNS. CDR3 length: 17 residues. After removal of 2 bases from V and 3 bases from J, the junction contained 4 bases not matched to a gene. The CDR3 nucleotides are TGTGCCAGCAGTGAAGGCCGACTAGCGGGGGGCTACAATGAGCAGTTCTTC. Translation: CASSEGRLAGGYNEQFF.

The CDR3, as DNA: TGTGCCAGCAGCCCCCCGGGGAACAATCAGCCCCAGCATTTT. Translating it yields CASSPPGNNQPQHF. The V call is TRBV7-9, the J call TRBJ1-5; D is unclear. V was trimmed by 5 bases and J by 3 bases, leaving 11 bases between them. Germline lookup yields CDR1 SEHNR and CDR2 FQNEAQ (reference sequence). The CDR3 is made up of 14 amino acids.

The chain employs TRBV4-2 and TRBJ2-3, with 11 bases aligning to TRBD1. Trimming cost V 5 bases and J 6 bases; bases outside gene matches: 10. The CDR3 is 16 residues long. CDR1 is LGHNA, CDR2 YNFKEQ, per germline. The CDR3 sequence is CASSTMDRGQGDTQYF. The CDR3 nucleotides are TGTGCCAGCAGCACCATGGACAGGGGGCAGGGGGATACGCAGTATTTT.

This sequence joins TRBV4-2 and TRBJ2-7; 11 bases fit TRBD2. Germline-derived CDR1 and CDR2 are LGHNA and YNFKEQ. V lost 0 bases, J lost 7 bases, and 5 bases stayed unmatched. The CDR3 length is 15 residues. The CDR3 DNA reads TGTGCCAGCAGCCAAGATCGCACTAGCGGGGGAGAGCAGTACTTC. Its translation is CASSQDRTSGGEQYF.